Listed below are T cell receptor beta chains from one sample, sequenced in a study of vaccination and CD4 T cells after COVID-19. In TCRdb, the PCR reads were re-called with MiXCR into one record per CDR3 protein. The table shows more than 7,500 distinct CDR3 sequences, with approximately 44% occurring only once. No antigen has been identified for these receptors. Sequencing was carried out using CD4+ T cells from blood, cultured in vitro. These TCRs come from a human donor in good health. Each CDR3 is given with its conserved first and last residue. D genes are given only for firm matches. Size values are once, few and many counts, or a class for expanded clones, and some rows have none.

J gene | V gene | clone size | D gene | CDR3 DNA | CDR3 protein
TRBJ1-2 | TRBV27 | NA | NA | TGTGCCAGCAGCGAGGGTCCTCATGGCTACACCTTC | CASSEGPHGYTF
TRBJ2-3 | TRBV6-5 | NA | TRBD2 | TGTGCCAGCAGTTACGGTTTAGCGGGAGGTGAGGCAGATACGCAGTATTTT | CASSYGLAGGEADTQYF
TRBJ2-2 | TRBV20-1 | NA | TRBD2 | TGCAGTGCTCCCCAAAGGACTAGCCCGAACACCGGGGAGCTGTTTTTT | CSAPQRTSPNTGELFF
TRBJ2-5 | TRBV28 | NA | NA | TGTGCCAGCAGGTTCCGGGCCCAAGAGACCCAGTACTTC | CASRFRAQETQYF
TRBJ1-1 | TRBV7-9 | NA | NA | TGTGCCAGCAGACCACGCGGGGCAGGGACTGAAGCTTTCTTT | CASRPRGAGTEAFF
TRBJ2-1 | TRBV7-2 | few | NA | TGTGCCAGCAGCTTTCCCGGGACTTCTGGCAATGAGCAGTTCTTC | CASSFPGTSGNEQFF
TRBJ2-7 | TRBV7-2 | NA | TRBD1 | TGTGCCAGCAGCTCCGGGACAGGGGTTGAGCAGTACTTC | CASSSGTGVEQYF
TRBJ2-1 | TRBV4-3 | NA | NA | TGCGCCAGCAGCCGGGGGGACAGAATTGCCAATGAGCAGTTCTTC | CASSRGDRIANEQFF
TRBJ1-2 | TRBV7-9 | few | TRBD1 | TGTGCCAGCAGCTTGACAGGGGGCTATGGCTACACCTTC | CASSLTGGYGYTF
TRBJ1-1 | TRBV20-1 | NA | TRBD1 | TGCAGTGCAAGGACAGGGGGAATTACTGAAGCTTTCTTT | CSARTGGITEAFF
TRBJ2-4 | TRBV27 | NA | TRBD2 | TGTGCCAGCAGTTTATCTGGTGCGGCGGGGGGCGACATTCAGTACTTC | CASSLSGAAGGDIQYF
TRBJ2-3 | TRBV24-1 | NA | NA | TGTGCCACCAGTGATTTGGTGGGGCCACGAACAGATACGCAGTATTTT | CATSDLVGPRTDTQYF
TRBJ1-5 | TRBV20-1 | NA | TRBD1 | TGCAGTGTTAGAGAACAGGGGAATCAGCCCCAGCATTTT | CSVREQGNQPQHF
TRBJ2-5 | TRBV7-3 | NA | NA | TGTGCCAGCAGCTCATTCCGGACGGCTGAAGAGACCCAGTACTTC | CASSSFRTAEETQYF
TRBJ2-5 | TRBV10-3 | few | NA | TGTGCCATCAGTGATGGTTGGGGGCTTAGGGAGACCCAGTACTTC | CAISDGWGLRETQYF
TRBJ1-5 | TRBV6-2/TRBV6-3 | few | NA | TGTGCCAGCAGTTACTTGATTGTTAGGGGAACTGGCCATCAGCCCCAGCATTTT | CASSYLIVRGTGHQPQHF
TRBJ1-2 | TRBV19 | few | TRBD1 | TGTGCCAGCCTCCGGGGACAGGGTAATGGCTACACCTTC | CASLRGQGNGYTF
TRBJ2-3 | TRBV7-6 | NA | NA | TGTGCCAGCAGCTTAGATTGGGCTAGTAGCGATACGCAGTATTTT | CASSLDWASSDTQYF
TRBJ1-6 | TRBV7-2 | few | NA | TGTGCCAGCAGCTTAGGCTCGGAGGTTAAGTCACCCCTCCACTTT | CASSLGSEVKSPLHF
TRBJ1-5 | TRBV18 | NA | NA | TGTGCCAGCTCCCCAATTGGGGCTAGCAATCAGCCCCAGCATTTT | CASSPIGASNQPQHF
TRBJ2-1 | TRBV11-2 | NA | TRBD2 | TGTGCCAGTAGCTCTAGGGCTAGCGGGATCTACAATGAGCAGTTCTTC | CASSSRASGIYNEQFF
TRBJ2-5 | TRBV20-1 | NA | TRBD1 | TGCAGTGCTACACAGGACAGGAAACAAGAGACCCAGTACTTC | CSATQDRKQETQYF
TRBJ1-1 | TRBV20-1 | few | TRBD1 | TGCAGTGCTAGGGGCCCGAGGGGGCCCTACAGGAACACTGAAGCTTTCTTT | CSARGPRGPYRNTEAFF
TRBJ2-5 | TRBV7-2 | NA | NA | TGTGCCAGCAGTCCAGACTTGTTCTCGGCCCAGTACTTC | CASSPDLFSAQYF
TRBJ2-1 | TRBV15 | NA | NA | TGTGCCACCAGCCCTCAGGGGAGTTGGGGCTACAATGAGCAGTTCTTC | CATSPQGSWGYNEQFF
TRBJ2-7 | TRBV20-1 | few | TRBD2 | TGCAGTGCTAGAGCCTGGACTAGCAGCTACGAGCAGTACTTC | CSARAWTSSYEQYF
TRBJ2-3 | TRBV10-3 | few | NA | TGTGCCATCAGTGAGGACAAGACTCGAGATACGCAGTATTTT | CAISEDKTRDTQYF
TRBJ2-2 | TRBV6-1 | NA | TRBD1 | TGTGCCAGCATCCTGGACAGGGAGGACGGGGAGCTGTTTTTT | CASILDREDGELFF
TRBJ2-2 | TRBV20-1 | NA | NA | TGCAGTGCTAGAGAAGGAGGCGGGGAGCTGTTTTTT | CSAREGGGELFF
TRBJ2-7 | TRBV6-5 | NA | NA | TGTGCCAGCAGTTACTCGAAAGGCGGGTTCAACTACGAGCAGTACTTC | CASSYSKGGFNYEQYF
TRBJ2-3 | TRBV6-1 | NA | NA | TGTGCCAGCAATGAGGGGCCTTACACAGATACGCAGTATTTT | CASNEGPYTDTQYF
TRBJ1-2 | TRBV20-1 | few | NA | TGCAGTGCTAAAGGACAAAACTATGGCTACACCTTC | CSAKGQNYGYTF
TRBJ2-7 | TRBV21-1 | NA | NA | TGTGCCAGCAGCAAAGTCCAGGGGGCTCCCTACGAGCAGTACTTC | CASSKVQGAPYEQYF
TRBJ2-3 | TRBV7-2 | NA | NA | TGTGCCAGCAGCGAATTAGGTATCACAGATACGCAGTATTTT | CASSELGITDTQYF
TRBJ1-1 | TRBV28 | NA | TRBD1 | TGTGCCAGCAGTTTACCCGGGACAGGGGGCTTGACTGAAGCTTTCTTT | CASSLPGTGGLTEAFF
TRBJ1-1 | TRBV5-4 | NA | NA | TGTGCCTGCTCTAGGGGGGACACTGAAGCTTTCTTT | CACSRGDTEAFF
TRBJ2-2 | TRBV11-3 | NA | NA | TGTGCCAGCAGTCGCGACCCAACGAACACCGGGGAGCTGTTTTTT | CASSRDPTNTGELFF
TRBJ2-3 | TRBV20-1 | NA | TRBD2 | TGCAGTGCTTCCGGGACTAGCGGGACCAGCACAGATACGCAGTATTTT | CSASGTSGTSTDTQYF
TRBJ2-7 | TRBV6-2/TRBV6-3 | NA | NA | TGTGCCAGCAGTTACAGAGGAGGGGGCCTCGAGCAGTACTTC | CASSYRGGGLEQYF
TRBJ2-7 | TRBV29-1 | NA | NA | TGCAGCGTTCTAGGGGTTCATGGCTCCTACGAGCAGTACTTC | CSVLGVHGSYEQYF
TRBJ1-5 | TRBV20-1 | few | NA | TGCAGTGCCCCCCAGCCCCAGCATTTT | CSAPQPQHF
TRBJ1-1 | TRBV20-1 | NA | TRBD1 | TGCAGTGCTAGACCGGGACAGGGCTTAGGGGGTGCTTTCTTT | CSARPGQGLGGAFF
TRBJ2-3 | TRBV28 | NA | TRBD2 | TGTGCCAGCAGTTCTAGCGGTAGCACAGATACGCAGTATTTT | CASSSSGSTDTQYF
TRBJ2-7 | TRBV5-1 | NA | TRBD1 | TGCGCCAGCAGACCAGGGGGCGCCTACGAGCAGTACTTC | CASRPGGAYEQYF
TRBJ1-6 | TRBV6-2/TRBV6-3 | NA | NA | TGTGCCAGCAGTTACCCGGACGGATCCTCCCCCCTCCACTTT | CASSYPDGSSPLHF
TRBJ1-6 | TRBV9 | few | TRBD1 | TGTGCCAGCAGCGTATCCCCTGGACAGGTCGGCGGTTCACCCCTCCACTTT | CASSVSPGQVGGSPLHF
TRBJ2-7 | TRBV21-1 | NA | NA | TGTGCCAGGACGGGCACCTACGAGCAGTACTTC | CARTGTYEQYF
TRBJ1-5 | TRBV5-1 | NA | NA | TGCGCCAGCAGCCCGTCGGGGAATAGCAATCAGCCCCAGCATTTT | CASSPSGNSNQPQHF
TRBJ2-3 | TRBV24-1 | few | NA | TGTGCCACCAGTGTCTCCGGCCAAGGGGGGCACACAGATACGCAGTATTTT | CATSVSGQGGHTDTQYF
TRBJ1-1 | TRBV12-3/TRBV12-4 | once | TRBD1 | TGTGCCAGCAATTCACAGGGGGCAGGCGGCGCGTCTTTCTTT | CASNSQGAGGASFF
TRBJ2-7 | TRBV5-1 | NA | NA | TGCGCCAGCAGCTTGTGGACAGTTTCCACCTACGAGCAGTACTTC | CASSLWTVSTYEQYF
TRBJ2-1 | TRBV6-4 | NA | NA | TGTGCCAGCAGTCCCTTGGCGGGATGGGGTGAGCAGTTCTTC | CASSPLAGWGEQFF
TRBJ2-7 | TRBV27 | NA | NA | TGTGCCAGCAGTTTCGCCGGGTACGAGCAGTACTTC | CASSFAGYEQYF
TRBJ1-6 | TRBV5-4 | NA | NA | TGTGCCAGCAGCTTGGCGACCGAAGGACGTAATTCACCCCTCCACTTT | CASSLATEGRNSPLHF
TRBJ1-5 | TRBV24-1 | few | NA | TGTGCCACCAGTGATCCGAAGAGGGGCAATCAGCCCCAGCATTTT | CATSDPKRGNQPQHF
TRBJ2-7 | TRBV19 | few | TRBD2 | TGTGCCAGTAGTTCCCTAGCGGGAGCCTCCGACGAGCAGTACTTC | CASSSLAGASDEQYF
TRBJ2-5 | TRBV4-2 | NA | TRBD2 | TGTGCCAGCAGCCCCTTAGCGGGAGAGGAGACCCAGTACTTC | CASSPLAGEETQYF
TRBJ2-1 | TRBV28 | NA | NA | TGTGCCAGTGGAGGGAGTGGTTACAATGAGCAGTTCTTC | CASGGSGYNEQFF
TRBJ2-2 | TRBV7-3 | NA | NA | TGTGCCAGCAGCCCCCCAGGCGATTTCACCGGGGAGCTGTTTTTT | CASSPPGDFTGELFF
TRBJ2-5 | TRBV20-1 | NA | TRBD1 | TGCAGACCTACAGGGGACCAAGAGACCCAGTACTTC | CRPTGDQETQYF